This T cell receptor beta chain was observed in a study of cytomegalovirus exposure and HLA in healthy donors. Study information: Of more than 350 genotyped donors, about 80% clustered with self-reported Caucasian donors. Study-level points and caveats: A list of 164 TCR beta chains associated with cytomegalovirus was given. A previous analysis found most TCR beta V segments productive roughly 87% or roughly 30% of the time. Further analysis was carried out later, and it showed several of the most significant clusters appearing linked to common viral pathogens.

The PCR was carried out with 60 Vbeta primers and 13 Jbeta primers. This table comes from immunoSEQ multiplex PCR, and its TCRdb copy is limited to in-frame clones, with some not included. The sample records some 82,000 clones, 70% to 85% being singletons. V was trimmed by 5 bases and J by 2 bases, leaving 25 bases between them. The CDR3 covers 18 residues. Germline loops: CDR1 SGHRS, CDR2 YFSETQ. As concerns this clone: Its antigen remains unidentified.

The chain joins TRBV5-1 to TRBJ2-5, with D unresolved. This clonotype was obtained from a woman between 50 and 59 years old in good health and CMV-seronegative. The sequenced material came from PBMCs. The CDR3 is CASSVPSDGWSEQETQYF. CDR3 sequence (DNA): TGCGCCAGCAGTGTACCCTCCGACGGTTGGTCGGAGCAAGAGACCCAGTACTTC.